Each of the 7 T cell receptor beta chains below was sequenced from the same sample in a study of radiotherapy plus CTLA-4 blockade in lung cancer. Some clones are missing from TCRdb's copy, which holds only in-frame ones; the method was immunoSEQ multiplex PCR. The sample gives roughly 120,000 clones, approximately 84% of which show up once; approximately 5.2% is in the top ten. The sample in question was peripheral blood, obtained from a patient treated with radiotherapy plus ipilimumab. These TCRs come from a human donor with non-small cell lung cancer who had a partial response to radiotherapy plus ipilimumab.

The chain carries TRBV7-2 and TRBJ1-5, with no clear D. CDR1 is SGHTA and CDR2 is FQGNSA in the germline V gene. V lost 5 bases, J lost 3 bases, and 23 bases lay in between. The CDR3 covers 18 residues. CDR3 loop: CASSIAGAGVGINQPQHF. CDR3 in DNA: TGTGCCAGCAGCATCGCGGGCGCAGGCGTTGGAATCAATCAGCCCCAGCATTTT.

The CDR3 bases are TGTGCCAGCAGTGCACAGGGGGCGGGCACGAACACTGAAGCTTTCTTT. Translation gives CASSAQGAGTNTEAFF. The chain links TRBV25-1 to TRBJ1-1; 9 positions agree with TRBD1. Looked up from germline, CDR1 is MGHDK and CDR2 is SYGVNS. The CDR3 covers 16 residues. V shed 4 bases, J shed 1 base, and the junction held 7 bases outside the gene matches. Combining the CDR3 with reference TRBV25-1 and TRBJ1-1 gives the whole variable domain EADIYQTPRYLVIGTGKKITLECSQTMGHDKMYWYQQDPGMELHLIHYSYGVNSTEKGDLSSESTVSRIRTEHFPLTLESARPSHTSQYLCASSAQGAGTNTEAFFGQGTRLTVV.

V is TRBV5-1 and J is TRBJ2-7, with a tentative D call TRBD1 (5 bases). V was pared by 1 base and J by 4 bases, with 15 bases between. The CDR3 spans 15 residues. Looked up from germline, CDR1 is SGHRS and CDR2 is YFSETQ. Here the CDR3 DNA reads TGCGCCAGCAGCTTGCATAGACAGAAGCCTTACGAGCAGTACTTC. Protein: CASSLHRQKPYEQYF.

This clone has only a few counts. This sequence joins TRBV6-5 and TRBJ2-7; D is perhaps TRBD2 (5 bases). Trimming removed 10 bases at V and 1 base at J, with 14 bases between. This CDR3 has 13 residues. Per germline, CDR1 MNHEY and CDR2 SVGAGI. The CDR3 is CATRGGGSYEQYF. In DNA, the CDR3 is TGTGCCACCCGAGGCGGCGGGTCCTACGAGCAGTACTTC.

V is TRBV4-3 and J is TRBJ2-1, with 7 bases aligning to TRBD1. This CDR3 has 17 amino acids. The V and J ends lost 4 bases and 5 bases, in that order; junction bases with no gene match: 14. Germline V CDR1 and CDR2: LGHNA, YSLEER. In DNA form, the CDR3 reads TGCGCCAGCAGCCGTAACTCCCAGGGGGTCACCAACAATGAGCAGTTCTTC. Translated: CASSRNSQGVTNNEQFF.

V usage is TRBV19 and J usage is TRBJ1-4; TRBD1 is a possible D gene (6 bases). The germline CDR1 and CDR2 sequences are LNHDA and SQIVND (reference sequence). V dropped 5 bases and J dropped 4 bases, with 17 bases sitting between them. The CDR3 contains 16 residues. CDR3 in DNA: TGTGCCAGTAGTGCCTATTTTGGGGGCGTTAATGAAAAACTGTTTTTT. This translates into CASSAYFGGVNEKLFF.

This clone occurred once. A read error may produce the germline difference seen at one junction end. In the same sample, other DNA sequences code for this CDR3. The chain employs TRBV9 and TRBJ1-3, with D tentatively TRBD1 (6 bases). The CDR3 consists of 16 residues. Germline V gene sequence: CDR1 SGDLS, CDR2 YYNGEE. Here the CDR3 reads CASSVLGQTSGNTIYF. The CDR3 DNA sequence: TGTGCTAGCAGCGTACTCGGACAGACTTCTGGAAACACCATATATTTT. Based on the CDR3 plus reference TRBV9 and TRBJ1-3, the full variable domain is DSGVTQTPKHLITATGQRVTLRCSPRSGDLSVYWYQQSLDQGLQFLIQYYNGEERAKGNILERFSAQQFPDLHSELNLSSLELGDSALYFCASSVLGQTSGNTIYFGEGSWLTVV.